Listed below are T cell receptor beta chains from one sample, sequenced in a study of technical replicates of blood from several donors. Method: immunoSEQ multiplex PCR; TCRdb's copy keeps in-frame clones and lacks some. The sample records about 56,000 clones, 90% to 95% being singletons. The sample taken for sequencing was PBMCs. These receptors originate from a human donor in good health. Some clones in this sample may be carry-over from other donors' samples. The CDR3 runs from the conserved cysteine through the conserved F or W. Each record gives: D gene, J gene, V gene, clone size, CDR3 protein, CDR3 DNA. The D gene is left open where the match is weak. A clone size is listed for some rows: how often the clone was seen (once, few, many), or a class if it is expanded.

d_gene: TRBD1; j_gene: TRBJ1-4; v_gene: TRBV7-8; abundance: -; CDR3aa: CASSPVKGQWEKLFF; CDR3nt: TGTGCCAGCAGTCCTGTCAAGGGACAGTGGGAAAAACTGTTTTTT
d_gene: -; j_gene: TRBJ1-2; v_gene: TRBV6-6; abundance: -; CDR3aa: CASHGQYGYTF; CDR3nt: TGTGCCAGCCACGGACAGTATGGCTACACCTTC
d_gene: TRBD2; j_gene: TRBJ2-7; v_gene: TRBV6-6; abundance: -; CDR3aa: CASSSSGSMSYEQYF; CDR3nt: TGTGCCAGCAGTTCCAGCGGGAGTATGTCCTACGAGCAGTACTTC
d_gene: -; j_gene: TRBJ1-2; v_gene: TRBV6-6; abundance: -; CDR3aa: CASSKGLNYGYTF; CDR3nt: TGTGCCAGCAGTAAGGGGCTCAACTATGGCTACACCTTC
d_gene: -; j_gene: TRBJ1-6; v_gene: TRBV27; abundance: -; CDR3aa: CASSIRRQDNSPLHF; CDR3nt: TGTGCCAGCAGTATAAGACGACAGGATAATTCACCCCTCCACTTT
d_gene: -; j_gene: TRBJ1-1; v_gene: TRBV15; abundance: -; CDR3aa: CATSAVSRGISEAFF; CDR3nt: TGTGCCACCAGCGCCGTAAGCAGGGGAATTTCTGAAGCTTTCTTT
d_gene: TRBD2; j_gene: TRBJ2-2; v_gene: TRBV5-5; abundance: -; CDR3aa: CASSVTGTSPTGAGELFF; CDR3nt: TGTGCCAGCAGCGTCACCGGGACTAGCCCGACTGGAGCCGGGGAGCTGTTTTTT
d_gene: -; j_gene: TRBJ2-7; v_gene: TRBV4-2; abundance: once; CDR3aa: CASSQDKGGEQYF; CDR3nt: TGTGCCAGCAGCCAAGATAAAGGGGGCGAGCAGTACTTC
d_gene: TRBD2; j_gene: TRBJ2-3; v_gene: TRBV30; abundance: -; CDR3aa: CAWSVTSGRNTQYF; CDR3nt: TGTGCCTGGAGTGTAACTAGCGGGAGGAATACGCAGTATTTT
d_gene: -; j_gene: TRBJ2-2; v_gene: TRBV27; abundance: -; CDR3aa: CASSPYRQQNTGELFF; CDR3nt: TGTGCCAGCAGCCCCTATCGACAGCAGAACACCGGGGAGCTGTTTTTT
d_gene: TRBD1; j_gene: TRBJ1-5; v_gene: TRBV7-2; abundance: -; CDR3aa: CASSSGTGFNQPQHF; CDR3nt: TGTGCCAGCAGCTCCGGGACAGGGTTCAATCAGCCCCAGCATTTT
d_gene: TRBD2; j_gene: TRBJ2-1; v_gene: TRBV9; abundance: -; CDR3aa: CASTPGGDPYNEQFF; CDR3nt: TGTGCCAGCACCCCGGGGGGGGACCCCTACAATGAGCAGTTCTTC
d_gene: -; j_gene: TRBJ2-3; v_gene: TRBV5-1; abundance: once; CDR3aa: CASSDAQGRTDTQYF; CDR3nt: TGCGCCAGCAGCGACGCCCAGGGGCGCACAGATACGCAGTATTTT
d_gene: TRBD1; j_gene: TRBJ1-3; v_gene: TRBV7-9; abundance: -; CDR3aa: CASSRDRNYGTSGNTIYF; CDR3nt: TGTGCCAGCAGCCGGGACAGGAACTATGGTACCTCTGGAAACACCATATATTTT
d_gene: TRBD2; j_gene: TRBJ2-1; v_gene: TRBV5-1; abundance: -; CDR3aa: CASSASGGYNEQFF; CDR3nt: TGCGCCAGCAGTGCTAGCGGGGGCTACAATGAGCAGTTCTTC
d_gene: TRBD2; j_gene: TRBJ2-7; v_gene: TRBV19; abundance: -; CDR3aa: CASSIWVAGASYEQYF; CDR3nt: TGTGCCAGTAGTATATGGGTAGCGGGAGCCTCCTACGAGCAGTACTTC
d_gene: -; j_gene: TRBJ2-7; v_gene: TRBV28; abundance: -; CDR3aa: CASSEGAYEQYF; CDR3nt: TGTGCCAGCAGTGAAGGGGCCTACGAGCAGTACTTC
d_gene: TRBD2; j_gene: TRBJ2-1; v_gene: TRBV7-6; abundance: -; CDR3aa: CASSPGTSGGYYNEQFF; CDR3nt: TGTGCCAGCAGCCCTGGGACTAGCGGGGGGTACTACAATGAGCAGTTCTTC
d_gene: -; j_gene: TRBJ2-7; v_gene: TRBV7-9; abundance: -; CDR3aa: CASSLGYFEQYF; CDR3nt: TGTGCCAGCAGCTTAGGATACTTCGAGCAGTACTTC
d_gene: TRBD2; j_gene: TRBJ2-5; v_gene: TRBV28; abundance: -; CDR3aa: CASSLGTSGRAGETQYF; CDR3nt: TGTGCCAGCAGTTTAGGGACTAGCGGGAGGGCAGGTGAGACCCAGTACTTC
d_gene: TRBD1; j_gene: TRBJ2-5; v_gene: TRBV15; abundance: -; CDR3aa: CATSNGQGKETQYF; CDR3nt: TGTGCCACCAGCAATGGACAGGGGAAAGAGACCCAGTACTTC
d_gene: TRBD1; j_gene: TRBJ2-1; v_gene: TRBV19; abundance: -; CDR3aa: CASSSDRGDHSYNEQFF; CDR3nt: TGTGCCAGTAGTTCCGACAGGGGCGACCACTCCTACAATGAGCAGTTCTTC
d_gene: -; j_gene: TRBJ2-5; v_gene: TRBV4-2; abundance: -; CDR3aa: CASSQEALEETQYF; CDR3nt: TGTGCCAGCAGCCAAGAAGCCTTGGAGGAGACCCAGTACTTC
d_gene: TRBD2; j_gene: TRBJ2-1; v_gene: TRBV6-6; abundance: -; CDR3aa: CAVREAGGPENEQFF; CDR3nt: TGTGCCGTAAGGGAGGCGGGGGGGCCTGAGAATGAGCAGTTCTTC
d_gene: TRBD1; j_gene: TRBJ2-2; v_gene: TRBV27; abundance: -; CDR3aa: CASSSGQGANTGELFF; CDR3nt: TGTGCCAGCAGTTCCGGACAGGGGGCGAACACCGGGGAGCTGTTTTTT
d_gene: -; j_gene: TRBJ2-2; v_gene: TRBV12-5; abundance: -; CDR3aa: CASGSPPGEISNTGELFF; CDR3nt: TGTGCTAGTGGTTCCCCCCCGGGGGAGATTTCGAACACCGGGGAGCTGTTTTTT
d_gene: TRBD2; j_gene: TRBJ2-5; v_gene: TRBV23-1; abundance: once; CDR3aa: CASSQSRFWEGQETQYF; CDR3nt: TGCGCCAGCAGTCAATCGAGATTCTGGGAGGGCCAAGAGACCCAGTACTTC
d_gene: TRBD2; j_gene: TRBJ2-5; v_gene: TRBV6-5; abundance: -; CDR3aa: CASSYLAGGGGEAQYF; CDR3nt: TGTGCCAGCAGTTACCTCGCGGGAGGGGGAGGAGAGGCCCAGTACTTC
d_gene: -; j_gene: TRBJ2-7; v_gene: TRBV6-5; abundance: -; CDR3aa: CASSPPGTYEQYF; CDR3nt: TGTGCCAGCAGTCCACCAGGGACCTACGAGCAGTACTTC
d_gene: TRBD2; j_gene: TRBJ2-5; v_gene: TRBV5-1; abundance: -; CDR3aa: CASSLGSLAGGQETQYF; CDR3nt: TGCGCCAGCAGCTTGGGATCTCTAGCGGGGGGACAAGAGACCCAGTACTTC
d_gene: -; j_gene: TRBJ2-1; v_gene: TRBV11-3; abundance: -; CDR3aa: CASSRGSGIRDEQFF; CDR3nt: TGTGCCAGCAGTCGCGGGTCGGGAATAAGGGATGAGCAGTTCTTC
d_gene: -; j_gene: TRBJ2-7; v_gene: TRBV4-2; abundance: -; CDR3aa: CASSQDRGAGPDEQYF; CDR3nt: TGTGCCAGCAGCCAAGATCGAGGAGCTGGTCCGGACGAGCAGTACTTC
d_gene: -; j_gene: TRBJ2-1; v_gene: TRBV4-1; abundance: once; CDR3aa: CASSQVVRDERYEQFF; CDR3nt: TGCGCCAGCAGCCAAGTGGTTCGCGACGAGAGGTATGAGCAGTTCTTC
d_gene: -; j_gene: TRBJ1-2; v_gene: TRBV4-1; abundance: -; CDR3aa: CASSQFGEYGYTF; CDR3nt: TGCGCCAGCAGCCAATTCGGGGAGTACGGCTACACCTTC
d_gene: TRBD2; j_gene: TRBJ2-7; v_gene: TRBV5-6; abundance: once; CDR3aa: CASSFEGTSSHRSYEQYF; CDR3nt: TGTGCCAGCAGCTTTGAAGGGACTAGCTCCCATAGGTCCTACGAGCAGTACTTC
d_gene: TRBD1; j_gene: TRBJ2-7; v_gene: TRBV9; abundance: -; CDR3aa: CASSPGQGSSYEQYF; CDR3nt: TGTGCCAGCAGCCCAGGACAGGGATCCTCCTACGAGCAGTACTTC
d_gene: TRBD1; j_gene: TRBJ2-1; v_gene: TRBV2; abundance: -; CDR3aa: CATRAGQGVNEQFF; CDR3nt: TGTGCCACCAGGGCAGGACAGGGGGTCAATGAGCAGTTCTTC
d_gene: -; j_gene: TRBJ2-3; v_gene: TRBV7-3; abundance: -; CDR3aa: CASSPLSTDTQYF; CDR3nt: TGTGCCAGCAGCCCCCTGTCGACAGATACGCAGTATTTT
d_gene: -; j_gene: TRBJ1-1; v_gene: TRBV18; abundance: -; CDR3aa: CASSLTANTEAFF; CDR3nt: TGTGCCAGCTCACTGACAGCGAACACTGAAGCTTTCTTT
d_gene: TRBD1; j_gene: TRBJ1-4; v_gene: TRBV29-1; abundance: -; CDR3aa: CSVPGQGGNVEKLFF; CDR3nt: TGCAGCGTTCCGGGACAGGGGGGTAATGTTGAAAAACTGTTTTTT
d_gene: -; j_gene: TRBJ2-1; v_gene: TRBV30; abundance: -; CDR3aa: CAWSHDNEQFF; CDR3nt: TGTGCCTGGAGTCATGACAATGAGCAGTTCTTC
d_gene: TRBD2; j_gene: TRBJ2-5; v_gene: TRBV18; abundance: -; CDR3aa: CASSPTSGRASETQYF; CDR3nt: TGTGCCAGCTCACCGACTAGCGGGAGGGCCTCGGAGACCCAGTACTTC
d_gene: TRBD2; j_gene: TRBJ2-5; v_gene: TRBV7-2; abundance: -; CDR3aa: CASSLLGLAPGETQYF; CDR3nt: TGTGCCAGCAGCTTATTGGGACTAGCGCCTGGGGAGACCCAGTACTTC
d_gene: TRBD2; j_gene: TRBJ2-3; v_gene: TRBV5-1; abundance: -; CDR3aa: CASSIPSGRAGDTQYF; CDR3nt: TGCGCCAGCAGCATCCCTAGCGGGAGGGCCGGAGATACGCAGTATTTT
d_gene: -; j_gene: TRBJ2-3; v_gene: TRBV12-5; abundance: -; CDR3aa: CASGLGRGTDTQYF; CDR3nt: TGTGCTAGTGGTTTGGGGAGGGGCACAGATACGCAGTATTTT
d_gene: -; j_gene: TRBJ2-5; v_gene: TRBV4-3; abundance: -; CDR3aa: CASSQTRESWETQYF; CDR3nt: TGCGCCAGCAGCCAGACTAGGGAGAGTTGGGAGACCCAGTACTTC
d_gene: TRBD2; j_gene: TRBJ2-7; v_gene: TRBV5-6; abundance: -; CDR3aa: CASSQLAGEGEQYF; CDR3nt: TGTGCCAGCAGCCAACTAGCGGGAGAGGGCGAGCAGTACTTC
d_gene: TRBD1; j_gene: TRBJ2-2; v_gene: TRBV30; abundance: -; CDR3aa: CAWTDDRDNTGELFF; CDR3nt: TGTGCCTGGACCGACGACAGGGATAACACCGGGGAGCTGTTTTTT
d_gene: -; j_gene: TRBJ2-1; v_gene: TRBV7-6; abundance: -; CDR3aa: CASSLLSNEQFF; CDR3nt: TGTGCCAGCAGCTTATTGAGTAATGAGCAGTTCTTC